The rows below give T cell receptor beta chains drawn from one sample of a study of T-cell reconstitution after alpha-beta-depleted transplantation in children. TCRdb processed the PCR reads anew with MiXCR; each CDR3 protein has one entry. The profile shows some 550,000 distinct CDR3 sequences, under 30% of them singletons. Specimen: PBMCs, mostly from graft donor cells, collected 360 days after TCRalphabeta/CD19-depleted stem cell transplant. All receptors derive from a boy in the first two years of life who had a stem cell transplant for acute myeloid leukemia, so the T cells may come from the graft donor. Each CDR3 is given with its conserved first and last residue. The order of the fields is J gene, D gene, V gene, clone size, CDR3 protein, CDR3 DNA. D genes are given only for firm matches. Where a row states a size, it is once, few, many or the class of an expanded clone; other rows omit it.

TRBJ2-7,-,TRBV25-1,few,CASSLNVREQYF,TGTGCCAGCAGCCTGAACGTGAGGGAGCAGTACTTC
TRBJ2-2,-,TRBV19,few,CASSTQGWDGLGELFF,TGTGCCAGTAGTACACAGGGTTGGGATGGTCTCGGGGAGCTGTTTTTT
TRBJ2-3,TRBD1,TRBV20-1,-,CSARGRDRVMNTQYF,TGCAGTGCTAGAGGCCGGGACAGGGTCATGAATACGCAGTATTTT
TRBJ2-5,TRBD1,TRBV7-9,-,CASSLGSTGGHQETQYF,TGTGCCAGCAGCTTAGGGAGTACAGGGGGACACCAAGAGACCCAGTACTTC
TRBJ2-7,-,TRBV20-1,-,CSARDEDETVQFEQYF,TGCAGTGCTAGAGATGAGGACGAGACAGTACAATTCGAGCAGTACTTC
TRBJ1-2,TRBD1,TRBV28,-,CASSPRWDRGVRYGYTF,TGTGCCAGCAGTCCCCGCTGGGACAGGGGGGTACGGTATGGCTACACCTTC
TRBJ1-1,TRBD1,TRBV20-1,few,CSAIGQGAQEAFF,TGCAGTGCTATCGGACAGGGGGCGCAGGAAGCTTTCTTT
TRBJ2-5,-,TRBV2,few,CASRWQGTEYF,TGTGCCAGTCGATGGCAGGGCACCGAATACTTC
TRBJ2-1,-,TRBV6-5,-,CASSYLGGGEQFF,TGTGCCAGCAGTTACCTCGGGGGAGGTGAGCAGTTCTTC
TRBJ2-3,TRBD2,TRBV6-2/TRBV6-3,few,CASRSLLGVAGMISTDTQYF,TGTGCCAGCAGAAGTCTATTGGGAGTAGCGGGGATGATTAGCACAGATACGCAGTATTTT
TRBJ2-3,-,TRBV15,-,CATSSLDRDTDTQYF,TGTGCCACCAGCAGTCTCGACAGAGACACAGATACGCAGTATTTT
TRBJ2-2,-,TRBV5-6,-,CASSLLGRERSGELFF,TGTGCCAGCAGCTTATTAGGCAGGGAGAGATCCGGGGAGCTGTTTTTT
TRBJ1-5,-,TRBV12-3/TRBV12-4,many,CASTGTNSNQPQHF,TGTGCCAGCACCGGGACAAATAGCAATCAGCCCCAGCATTTT
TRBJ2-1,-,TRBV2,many,CASRPRARGEQFF,TGTGCCAGCAGACCCCGGGCCCGCGGCGAGCAGTTCTTC
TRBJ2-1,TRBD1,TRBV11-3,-,CASSLWTGENEQFF,TGTGCCAGCAGCTTGTGGACAGGGGAAAATGAGCAGTTCTTC
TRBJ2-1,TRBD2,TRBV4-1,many,CASSHLLAEYNEQFF,TGCGCCAGCAGCCACCTACTAGCGGAGTACAATGAGCAGTTCTTC
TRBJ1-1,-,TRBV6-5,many,CASSYSKQGDTEAFF,TGTGCCAGCAGTTACTCGAAACAGGGAGACACTGAAGCTTTCTTT
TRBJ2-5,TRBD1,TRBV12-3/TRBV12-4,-,CASSPTGIQETQYF,TGTGCCAGCAGTCCGACAGGGATCCAAGAGACCCAGTACTTC
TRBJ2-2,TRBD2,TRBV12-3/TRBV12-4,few,CASRLTLADTGELFF,TGTGCCAGCAGATTGACACTAGCGGACACCGGGGAGCTGTTTTTT
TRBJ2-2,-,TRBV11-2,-,CASSLAGQTGTGELFF,TGTGCCAGCAGCTTAGCCGGGCAGACCGGTACCGGGGAGCTGTTTTTT
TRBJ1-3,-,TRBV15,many,CATGLWGENTIYF,TGTGCCACCGGCCTATGGGGCGAAAACACCATATATTTT
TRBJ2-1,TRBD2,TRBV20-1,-,CSASVGSGGAWVDEQFF,TGCAGTGCTAGTGTTGGTAGCGGGGGGGCCTGGGTAGATGAGCAGTTCTTC
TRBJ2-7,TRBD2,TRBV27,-,CASSHSGLAGYEQYF,TGTGCCAGCAGCCACTCGGGGCTAGCGGGGTACGAGCAGTACTTC
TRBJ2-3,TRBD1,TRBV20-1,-,CSAGQGVTDTQYF,TGCAGTGCAGGGCAGGGGGTAACAGATACGCAGTATTTT
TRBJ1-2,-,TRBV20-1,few,CSAGPGDGGYTF,TGCAGTGCTGGTCCGGGGGACGGTGGCTACACCTTC
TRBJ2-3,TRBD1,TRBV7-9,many,CASSTNRGRSTDTQYF,TGTGCCAGCAGCACAAACAGGGGGCGCAGCACAGATACGCAGTATTTT
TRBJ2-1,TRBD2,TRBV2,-,CASRDRKGLPTYNEQFF,TGTGCCAGCAGGGATAGGAAGGGACTACCAACCTACAATGAGCAGTTCTTC
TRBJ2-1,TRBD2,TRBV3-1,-,CASSQIRRGGYNEQFF,TGTGCCAGCAGCCAAATACGGCGGGGGGGGTACAATGAGCAGTTCTTC
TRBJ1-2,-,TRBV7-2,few,CASSFTEAGGYTF,TGTGCCAGCAGCTTCACCGAGGCCGGTGGCTACACCTTC
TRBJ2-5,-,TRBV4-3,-,CASSPRKGGVETQYF,TGCGCCAGCAGCCCTAGGAAGGGGGGTGTGGAGACCCAGTACTTC
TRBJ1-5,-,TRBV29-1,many,CSVVLRDGNQPQHF,TGCAGCGTTGTTTTAAGGGATGGCAATCAGCCCCAGCATTTT
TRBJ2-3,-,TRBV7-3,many,CASSPTPSDTQYF,TGTGCCAGCAGCCCAACACCGTCAGATACGCAGTATTTT
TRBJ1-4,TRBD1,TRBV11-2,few,CASSWDSATNEKLFF,TGTGCCAGCAGCTGGGACAGCGCAACTAATGAAAAACTGTTTTTT
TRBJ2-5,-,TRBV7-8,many,CASSTRDTHPETQYF,TGTGCCAGCAGCACCCGGGACACTCACCCAGAGACCCAGTACTTC
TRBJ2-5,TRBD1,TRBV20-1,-,CSATRTGLYQETQYF,TGCAGTGCTACCCGGACAGGGTTATACCAAGAGACCCAGTACTTC
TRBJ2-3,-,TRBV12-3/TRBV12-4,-,CASRRHSTDTQYF,TGTGCCAGCAGGCGGCACAGCACAGATACGCAGTATTTT
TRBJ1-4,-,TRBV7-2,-,CASSSDSATNEKLFF,TGTGCCAGCAGCTCCGACAGTGCAACTAATGAAAAACTGTTTTTT
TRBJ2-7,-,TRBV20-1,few,CSAPAGAPEQYF,TGCAGTGCTCCCGCAGGGGCCCCCGAGCAGTACTTC
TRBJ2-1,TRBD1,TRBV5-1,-,CASSLLLPGQGVNEQFF,TGCGCCAGCAGCTTGCTATTGCCGGGACAGGGAGTGAATGAGCAGTTCTTC
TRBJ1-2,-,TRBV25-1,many,CASSDRFGSVNYGYTF,TGTGCCAGCAGCGACAGGTTCGGCTCCGTTAACTATGGCTACACCTTC
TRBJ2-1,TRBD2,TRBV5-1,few,CASSLLGTSGNNEQFF,TGCGCCAGCAGCTTGTTGGGGACTAGCGGAAACAATGAGCAGTTCTTC
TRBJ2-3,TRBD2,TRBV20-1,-,CSARAGSGGYKTTDTQYF,TGCAGTGCTAGAGCGGGTAGCGGGGGGTATAAAACCACAGATACGCAGTATTTT
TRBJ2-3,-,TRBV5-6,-,CASSLEPTDTQYF,TGTGCCAGCAGCTTAGAACCCACAGATACGCAGTATTTT
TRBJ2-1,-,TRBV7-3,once,CASSPPGRGLNEQFF,TGTGCCAGCAGCCCCCCCGGCCGGGGCCTCAATGAGCAGTTCTTC
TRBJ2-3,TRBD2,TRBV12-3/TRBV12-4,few,CASSSGGHTQYF,TGTGCCAGCAGTTCGGGGGGGCACACGCAGTATTTT
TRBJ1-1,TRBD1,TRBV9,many,CASSVRDRGPNTEAFF,TGTGCCAGCAGCGTTCGGGACAGGGGCCCGAACACTGAAGCTTTCTTT
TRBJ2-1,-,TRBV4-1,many,CASSQERASYNEQFF,TGCGCCAGCAGCCAAGAACGGGCTTCCTACAATGAGCAGTTCTTC
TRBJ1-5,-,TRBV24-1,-,CATSDGVGSYPGNQPQHF,TGTGCCACCAGTGATGGGGTGGGATCGTACCCAGGCAATCAGCCCCAGCATTTT
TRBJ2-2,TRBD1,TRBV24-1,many,CATSDLRQGPTGELFF,TGTGCCACCAGTGACCTACGACAGGGCCCCACCGGGGAGCTGTTTTTT
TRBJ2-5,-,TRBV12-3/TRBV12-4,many,CASSFGWGARRGEETQYF,TGTGCCAGCAGTTTTGGGTGGGGGGCCAGACGTGGCGAAGAGACCCAGTACTTC
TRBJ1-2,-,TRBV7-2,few,CASSLISGQPNYGYTF,TGTGCCAGCAGCTTAATTTCTGGACAACCTAACTATGGCTACACCTTC
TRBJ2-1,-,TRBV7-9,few,CASSPTPAPYNEQFF,TGTGCCAGCAGCCCAACCCCGGCCCCCTACAATGAGCAGTTCTTC
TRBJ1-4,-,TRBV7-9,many,CASSSPTSGETNEKLFF,TGTGCCAGCAGCTCCCCAACTTCCGGGGAGACTAATGAAAAACTGTTTTTT